The text below deals with one T cell receptor beta chain. This specimen comes from a study of beta chain features in type 1 diabetes. Via the markers CD45RO/CCR7/CD25/CD127/CD95/CD27, stem cell-like memory, regulatory, central memory and naive CD4+ cells were sorted. The CDR3 sequence is 15 residues long. V was clipped by 6 bases and J by 2 bases, with 14 bases between them. Germline CDR1 SEHNR, CDR2 FQNEAQ (reference sequence). cDNA synthesis used the whole RNA isolate, giving expressed TCRB sequences. The method was immunoSEQ multiplex PCR; TCRdb's version includes in-frame clones alone and lacks a portion of them. This sample has around 340,000 clones, with less than 9.5% found just once.

The sequencing sample was made of central memory CD4+ T cells from blood. The V gene is TRBV7-9, the J gene TRBJ2-1; D may correspond to TRBD1 or TRBD2 (5 bases each). The sequence was collected from a woman in her late teens or twenties in good health. CDR3 residues: CASSSLGPAYNEQFF. In nucleotides, the CDR3 is TGTGCCAGCAGTTCCTTGGGACCGGCCTACAATGAGCAGTTCTTC.